This is a list of T cell receptor beta chains from one sample in a study of T cell responses to AZD1222 COVID-19 vaccine. Assay used: immunoSEQ multiplex PCR; TCRdb lists only in-frame clones, some missing. This table has 84,000 or so clones, roughly nine tenths appearing once. Sequenced material: peripheral blood, taken on day 0 of AZD1222 vaccination. These receptor sequences come from an adult in good health. The CDR3 runs from the conserved cysteine through the conserved F or W. D genes are given only for firm matches. Rows may omit the clone size; those that give it use once, few, many or a size class.

J	V	D	size	DNA	CDR3
TRBJ2-5	TRBV5-1	NA	NA	TGCGCCAGCAGCTTGGCCGAAGGGGGGGTCGAGACCCAGTACTTC	CASSLAEGGVETQYF
TRBJ1-5	TRBV30	NA	NA	TGTGCCTGGAGTAGAGGGAGGAATCAGCCCCAGCATTTT	CAWSRGRNQPQHF
TRBJ1-4	TRBV29-1	NA	NA	TGCAGCGTTGTCGGGAGGGGTGAAAAACTGTTTTTT	CSVVGRGEKLFF
TRBJ1-4	TRBV9	NA	NA	TGTGCCAGCAGCGGAGAATATGAAAAACTGTTTTTT	CASSGEYEKLFF
TRBJ1-1	TRBV6-5	TRBD1	NA	TGTGCCAGCAGGGTAAACAGGGGGGACACTGAAGCTTTCTTT	CASRVNRGDTEAFF
TRBJ1-1	TRBV7-2	NA	NA	TGTGCCACCGTTCCTTTCATCTCGAACACTGAAGCTTTCTTT	CATVPFISNTEAFF
TRBJ1-1	TRBV5-6	TRBD1	NA	TGTGCCAGCAGCTTGGGACAGGGGAGCACTGAAGCTTTCTTT	CASSLGQGSTEAFF
TRBJ2-1	TRBV6-2/TRBV6-3	NA	NA	TGTGCCAGCAGTGAGACAGGAAGCCCGCAGTTCTTC	CASSETGSPQFF
TRBJ1-2	TRBV27	TRBD1	NA	TGTGCCAGCAGTATACAGGGGGAGATGGGCTATGGCTACACCTTC	CASSIQGEMGYGYTF
TRBJ2-1	TRBV27	NA	NA	TGTGCCAGCAGTTTCCGGACGTACAATGAGCAGTTCTTC	CASSFRTYNEQFF
TRBJ2-1	TRBV2	NA	few	TGTGCCAGCAGCCCAGCGGGCCTGAGCTCCTACAATGAGCAGTTCTTC	CASSPAGLSSYNEQFF
TRBJ1-5	TRBV6-1	NA	NA	TGTGCCAGCAGAGGCGGGGACATTCAGCCCCAGCATTTT	CASRGGDIQPQHF
TRBJ2-3	TRBV5-4	NA	few	TGTGCCAGCAGCCTTAGCACAGATACGCAGTATTTT	CASSLSTDTQYF
TRBJ1-5	TRBV18	NA	NA	TGTGCCAGCTCACCAACAGGGAAGGATCAGCCCCAGCATTTT	CASSPTGKDQPQHF
TRBJ2-1	TRBV19	NA	NA	TGTGCCACTCAGGGTGCGTACAATGAGCAGTTCTTC	CATQGAYNEQFF
TRBJ1-5	TRBV6-6	NA	NA	TGTGCCAGCAGTTACTCGTATGCGGGAAGCAATCAGCCCCAGCATTTT	CASSYSYAGSNQPQHF
TRBJ2-7	TRBV7-2	TRBD1	NA	TGTGCCAGCAGCTTAGCGGGACAGGGGGCCTACGAGCAGTACTTC	CASSLAGQGAYEQYF
TRBJ2-7	TRBV19	NA	NA	TGTGCCAGTAGTATAGACAGTCTTTATGGCGTGAGCTACGAGCAGTACTTC	CASSIDSLYGVSYEQYF
TRBJ1-5	TRBV2	NA	NA	TGTGCCAGCAGGGACCCGACAGCTCATGGGCCCCAGCATTTT	CASRDPTAHGPQHF
TRBJ2-7	TRBV11-1	NA	NA	TGTGCCAGCAGCTTAGGATCTAGCGCCCCGCACGAGCAGTACTTC	CASSLGSSAPHEQYF
TRBJ1-5	TRBV7-2	NA	NA	TGTGCCAGCAGCTTACGACGCGGTGATTCGAATCAGCCCCAGCATTTT	CASSLRRGDSNQPQHF
TRBJ2-1	TRBV9	TRBD2	NA	TGTGCCAGCAGCACCCGGACTAGCGGGACCTACAATGAGCAGTTCTTC	CASSTRTSGTYNEQFF
TRBJ1-2	TRBV13	NA	NA	TGTGCCAGCAGCTTATCCAGGGACCTTGCCTATGGCTACACCTTC	CASSLSRDLAYGYTF
TRBJ1-1	TRBV7-9	TRBD1	NA	TGTGCCAGCAGTTCACAGGGGCGGGACACTGAAGCTTTCTTT	CASSSQGRDTEAFF
TRBJ1-2	TRBV5-1	NA	NA	TGCGCCAGCAGCTTTGGGGGGGCCGATCCCTATGGCTACACCTTC	CASSFGGADPYGYTF
TRBJ1-2	TRBV7-2	NA	once	TGTGCCAGCAGCTCCCAACAGGGAAGTTATGGCTACACCTTC	CASSSQQGSYGYTF
TRBJ1-4	TRBV19	NA	NA	TGTGCCAGTAGTGACCCGGACGGACCAACTAATGAAAAACTGTTTTTT	CASSDPDGPTNEKLFF
TRBJ2-1	TRBV12-3/TRBV12-4	NA	NA	TGTGCCAGCAGTTTAAACTATGAGCAGTTCTTC	CASSLNYEQFF
TRBJ1-2	TRBV6-5	NA	NA	TGTGCCACGACCCCAGGGGAGGTGGACTATGGCTACACCTTC	CATTPGEVDYGYTF
TRBJ2-5	TRBV18	NA	NA	TGTGCCAGCTCTCCCGGGACGGGGCGGGAGACCCAGTACTTC	CASSPGTGRETQYF
TRBJ2-2	TRBV30	NA	NA	TGTGCCTGGAGTGTAGGAGGAGTAGCTTTTAACACCGGGGAGCTGTTTTTT	CAWSVGGVAFNTGELFF
TRBJ1-3	TRBV5-1	NA	once	TGCGCCAGCAGCTTGGCCTCCTCTGGAAACACCATATATTTT	CASSLASSGNTIYF
TRBJ2-1	TRBV7-2	NA	NA	TGTGCCAGCAGCTTAGCGGGGGGTCCCTACAATGAGCAGTTCTTC	CASSLAGGPYNEQFF
TRBJ1-1	TRBV7-9	NA	once	TGTGCCAGCAGCAGTAACCCCGGCAGGAACACTGAAGCTTTCTTT	CASSSNPGRNTEAFF
TRBJ2-6	TRBV7-3	NA	once	TGTGCCAGCAGCCCTAATATGTTGGAGGCCTTCTCTGGGGCCAACGTCCTGACTTTC	CASSPNMLEAFSGANVLTF
TRBJ1-2	TRBV18	NA	NA	TGTGCCAGCTCATCACAGGATGGCTACACCTTC	CASSSQDGYTF
TRBJ2-7	TRBV7-3	NA	NA	TGTGCCAGCAGCTTAACCGGGGACCCCTCCTACGAGCAGTACTTC	CASSLTGDPSYEQYF
TRBJ2-6	TRBV29-1	NA	NA	TGCAGCGTTGAGACGACCGGGGCCAACGTCCTGACTTTC	CSVETTGANVLTF
TRBJ2-7	TRBV30	NA	NA	TGTGCCTGGAATCACGGGAGCGCTACCTACGAGCAGTACTTC	CAWNHGSATYEQYF
TRBJ2-5	TRBV6-5	NA	NA	TGTGCCAGCAGTTCCGACAGCGATCAAGAGACCCAGTACTTC	CASSSDSDQETQYF
TRBJ2-7	TRBV29-1	TRBD1	NA	TGCAGCGTTGACAGTCCCGGGACAGGGAGTGGAGAGCAGTACTTC	CSVDSPGTGSGEQYF
TRBJ1-2	TRBV19	NA	NA	TGTGCCAGTAGTATTAGGAGACAGTACTACACCTTC	CASSIRRQYYTF
TRBJ1-5	TRBV18	NA	few	TGTGCCAGCTCAGAGGGGGATAATCAGCCCCAGCATTTT	CASSEGDNQPQHF
TRBJ2-7	TRBV6-1	NA	NA	TGTGCCAGCAGTGACCGGCTCGAGTCCGAGCAGTACTTC	CASSDRLESEQYF
TRBJ1-5	TRBV6-5	NA	NA	TGTGCCAGCAGCAGCGAAAGTCAGCCCCAGCATTTT	CASSSESQPQHF
TRBJ2-1	TRBV7-8	NA	NA	TGTGCCAGCAGCCCATCCGGGACCTACAATGAGCAGTTCTTC	CASSPSGTYNEQFF
TRBJ1-1	TRBV3-1/TRBV3-2	NA	NA	TGTGCCAGCAGCCAAGGGAGGGACACTGAAGCTTTCTTT	CASSQGRDTEAFF
TRBJ2-2	TRBV10-3	NA	NA	TGTGCCATCAGTGGACAGGGAGGAAAGACCACGAACACCGGGGAGCTGTTTTTT	CAISGQGGKTTNTGELFF
TRBJ2-4	TRBV19	NA	NA	TGTGCCAGTAGTGATGGGGCAGAACAAGCCAAAAACATTCAGTACTTC	CASSDGAEQAKNIQYF
TRBJ2-2	TRBV7-2	NA	NA	TGTGCCAGCAGCTGGATACTAGCGAACACCGGGGAGCTGTTTTTT	CASSWILANTGELFF
TRBJ1-1	TRBV29-1	NA	once	TGCAGCGTTGCTGTAGGAGACACTGAAGCTTTCTTT	CSVAVGDTEAFF
TRBJ2-7	TRBV29-1	NA	NA	TGCAGCGTGGACGGGGGTCACTCCTACGAGCAGTACTTC	CSVDGGHSYEQYF